This entry features one T cell receptor (beta chain) sequence. These data belong to a study of blood T cell repertoires in COVID-19. Across the whole study: Researchers got acute and convalescent COVID-19 samples from the United States, Italy and Spain. PBMCs, B-cell-depleted T cells, or T cells provided the cDNA or gDNA that made up the material.

Original analysis: Cell counts per sample came from amplifying reference gene primers. TCRdb keeps only in-frame clones here, not all; method: immunoSEQ multiplex PCR. V and J calls and clone size follow that table, whereas D and trimming were derived from the DNA. Of over 60,000 clones in the sample, approximately 90% were seen once. Germline CDR1 PRHDT, CDR2 FYEKMQ (reference sequence). The CDR3 covers 12 residues. V was clipped by 5 bases and J by 5 bases, with 8 bases between them. This clonotype was sampled from a man in his sixties or seventies with active or convalescent COVID-19. J is TRBJ2-3 and V is TRBV13; a weak D match, TRBD2 (6 bases). Sequencing was done on a sample of peripheral blood. CDR3 loop: CASSPGRDTQYF. In nucleotides, the CDR3 is TGTGCCAGCAGCCCCGGGAGAGATACGCAGTATTTT.